This TCR beta chain was profiled in a study of blood T cell repertoires in COVID-19. Study overall: Whether acute or convalescent, the COVID-19 samples came from the United States, Italy and Spain. PBMCs, B-cell-depleted T cells, or T cells were the source of the cDNA or gDNA that made up the material.

Per the original methods: Estimation of nucleated cell counts relied on the amplification of reference gene primers. The assay was immunoSEQ multiplex PCR, and TCRdb's table has in-frame clones only and misses some. That table furnishes V, J and clone size, whereas the DNA furnished D and trimming. The table records 310,000 or so clones, 85% to 90% of them present only once. The source is a woman under 30 with acute COVID-19. The sample taken for sequencing was PBMCs or T cells enriched from blood (not recorded which).

The CDR3 loop reads CATSDLRKGTGGPYEQYF. The CDR3 DNA sequence: TGTGCCACCAGTGATTTACGGAAGGGGACAGGTGGTCCATACGAGCAGTACTTC. The V call is TRBV24-1, the J call TRBJ2-7, with TRBD1 matching over 8 bases. The CDR3 consists of 18 residues. Germline V gives CDR1 KGHDR, CDR2 SFDVKD. The ends lost 1 base at V and 4 bases at J; junction bases unmatched: 14.